The subject of this entry is one T cell receptor beta chain. The record originates from a study of T cell responses to AZD1222 COVID-19 vaccine. The CDR3 is 13 amino acids. Germline V gives CDR1 SGHVS, CDR2 FQNEAQ. Trimming took 1 base from V and 6 from J, leaving 10 bases between them. Sequencing used immunoSEQ multiplex PCR; TCRdb keeps in-frame clones, though not all of them. The profile shows about 160,000 clones, 85% to 90% of them singletons. This TCR was sampled from an adult who received the AZD1222 COVID-19 vaccine. This sample comprised peripheral blood, obtained 28 days after the second AZD1222 dose. The chain has TRBV7-8 and TRBJ2-7, with unresolved D. The CDR3 DNA sequence: TGTGCCAGCAGCTTAGATCTGAACGGCGAGCAGTACTTC. It codes for CASSLDLNGEQYF.